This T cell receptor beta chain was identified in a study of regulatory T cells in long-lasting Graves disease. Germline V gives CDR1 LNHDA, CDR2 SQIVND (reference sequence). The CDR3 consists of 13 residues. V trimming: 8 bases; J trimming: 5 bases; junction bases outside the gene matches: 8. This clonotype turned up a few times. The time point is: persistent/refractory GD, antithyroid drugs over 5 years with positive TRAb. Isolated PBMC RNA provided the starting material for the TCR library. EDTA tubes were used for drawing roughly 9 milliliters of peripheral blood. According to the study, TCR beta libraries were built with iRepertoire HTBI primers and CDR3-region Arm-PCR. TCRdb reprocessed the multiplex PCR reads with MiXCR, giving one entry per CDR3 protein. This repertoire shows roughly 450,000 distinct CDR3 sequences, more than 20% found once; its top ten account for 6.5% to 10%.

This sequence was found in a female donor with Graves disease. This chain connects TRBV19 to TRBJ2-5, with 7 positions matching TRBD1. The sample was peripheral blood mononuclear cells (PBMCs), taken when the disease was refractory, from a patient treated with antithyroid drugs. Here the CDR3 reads CASARTGDETQYF. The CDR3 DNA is TGTGCCAGTGCACGTACAGGGGACGAGACCCAGTACTTC. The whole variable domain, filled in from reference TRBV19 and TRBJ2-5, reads DGGITQSPKYLFRKEGQNVTLSCEQNLNHDAMYWYRQDPGQGLRLIYYSQIVNDFQKGDIAEGYSVSREKKESFPLTVTSAQKNPTAFYLCASARTGDETQYFGPGTRLLVL.